A selection of T cell receptor beta chains follows, all from one sample in a study of CD8+ T cells in alopecia areata. Measured with immunoSEQ multiplex PCR; TCRdb has only the in-frame clones, and not every one. The repertoire includes about 260,000 clones, around 64% of them detected once, and about 0.9% sits in the top ten. Here the sequenced sample was CD4+ T cells sorted from blood, taken at week 52, from a patient treated with tofacitinib. These receptors all come from a human donor with alopecia areata. The CDR3 runs from the conserved cysteine through the conserved F or W. The D gene is left open where the match is weak. The listing skips clone size in some rows; elsewhere it reads once, few, many or a size class.

J: TRBJ1-1; D: TRBD1; V: TRBV29-1; size: .; DNA: TGCAGCGTTGGACAGGGGAACACTGAAGCTTTCTTT; CDR3: CSVGQGNTEAFF
J: TRBJ1-2; D: .; V: TRBV5-4; size: .; DNA: TGTGCCAGCAGCTTGGGGGGCTCCTATGGCTACACCTTC; CDR3: CASSLGGSYGYTF
J: TRBJ2-1; D: TRBD1; V: TRBV7-8; size: few; DNA: TGTGCCAGCAGCTTAGCACACAGGGGTTATGAGCAGTTCTTC; CDR3: CASSLAHRGYEQFF
J: TRBJ2-7; D: TRBD1; V: TRBV5-4; size: few; DNA: TGTGCCAGCAGCTCCGGGACAGATACCTACGAGCAGTACTTC; CDR3: CASSSGTDTYEQYF
J: TRBJ2-5; D: .; V: TRBV2; size: .; DNA: TGTGCCAGCAGTGAAGTACTAGCCCAAGAGACCCAGTACTTC; CDR3: CASSEVLAQETQYF
J: TRBJ2-5; D: .; V: TRBV2; size: few; DNA: TGTGCCAGCAGGCGGGGCCGGGACTTACAAGAGACCCAGTACTTC; CDR3: CASRRGRDLQETQYF
J: TRBJ2-7; D: .; V: TRBV27; size: .; DNA: TGTGCCAGCAGTTTATTTCCAGGGATCTCACTAAAGAGCTACGAGCAGTACTTC; CDR3: CASSLFPGISLKSYEQYF
J: TRBJ1-5; D: TRBD1; V: TRBV4-2; size: .; DNA: TGTGCCAGCAGCCAGGACAGGGGGCAATTTCAGCCCCAGCATTTT; CDR3: CASSQDRGQFQPQHF
J: TRBJ1-6; D: .; V: TRBV30; size: .; DNA: TGTGCCTGGAGTTCGCAGGGTTATAATTCACCCCTCCACTTT; CDR3: CAWSSQGYNSPLHF
J: TRBJ2-1; D: .; V: TRBV5-1; size: .; DNA: TGCGCCACGAACTTGGGCGGAGGCAATGAGCAGTTCTTC; CDR3: CATNLGGGNEQFF
J: TRBJ2-3; D: .; V: TRBV25-1; size: .; DNA: TGTGCCAGCGGGGGACTCCTTCTCTTAACAGATACGCAGTATTTT; CDR3: CASGGLLLLTDTQYF
J: TRBJ2-7; D: .; V: TRBV5-4; size: .; DNA: TGTGCCAGCAGCTTGGAGGCTAGCTGGGAGCAGTACTTC; CDR3: CASSLEASWEQYF
J: TRBJ1-1; D: TRBD1; V: TRBV27; size: .; DNA: TGTGCCAGCAGTCTTTACAGGGGGCTTACTGAAGCTTTCTTT; CDR3: CASSLYRGLTEAFF
J: TRBJ2-3; D: .; V: TRBV6-5; size: once; DNA: TGTGCCAGCAGCACCTCACTTAGCACAGATACGCAGTATTTT; CDR3: CASSTSLSTDTQYF
J: TRBJ2-6; D: TRBD2; V: TRBV27; size: once; DNA: TGTGCCAGCAGCTCGGTTGGGACTAGCTCTGGGGCCAACGTCCTGACTTTC; CDR3: CASSSVGTSSGANVLTF
J: TRBJ2-3; D: .; V: TRBV9; size: .; DNA: TGTGCCAGCAGCGCTACCCCAGGGATCACAGATACGCAGTATTTT; CDR3: CASSATPGITDTQYF
J: TRBJ2-5; D: TRBD2; V: TRBV6-5; size: .; DNA: TGTGCCAGTCGGCGGGGGTTCGGGGAGACCCAGTACTTC; CDR3: CASRRGFGETQYF
J: TRBJ2-3; D: .; V: TRBV5-1; size: .; DNA: TGCGCCAGCAGCTTTTCCGTGGGAGGACACAACACAGATACGCAGTATTTT; CDR3: CASSFSVGGHNTDTQYF
J: TRBJ2-1; D: TRBD2; V: TRBV30; size: .; DNA: TGTGCCTGGAGTGTGGGCGGGAGCTCCTACAATGAGCAGTTCTTC; CDR3: CAWSVGGSSYNEQFF
J: TRBJ1-2; D: TRBD1; V: TRBV11-2; size: .; DNA: TGTGCCAGCAGCCCCGGGACAGGGGCTAACCACTATGGCTACACCTTC; CDR3: CASSPGTGANHYGYTF
J: TRBJ2-2; D: .; V: TRBV19; size: .; DNA: TGTGCCAGTAGTATGGGCAGGAACGCCGGTTGGACCGGGGAGCTGTTTTTT; CDR3: CASSMGRNAGWTGELFF
J: TRBJ2-7; D: .; V: TRBV28; size: .; DNA: TGTGCCAGCAGTTTGATGATGGGGGGGCAGTACTTC; CDR3: CASSLMMGGQYF
J: TRBJ2-7; D: .; V: TRBV5-1; size: .; DNA: TGCGCCAGCAGCTCGGAGGGTAACAGGAGGGGCGAGCAGTACTTC; CDR3: CASSSEGNRRGEQYF
J: TRBJ2-1; D: TRBD2; V: TRBV30; size: .; DNA: TGTGCCTTGCAGGGACTAGCGGGGATGGGGTTCTTC; CDR3: CALQGLAGMGFF
J: TRBJ1-2; D: TRBD1; V: TRBV7-9; size: .; DNA: TGTGCCAGCAGCTTAGAGGACAGGGCGGAGGGCTACACCTTC; CDR3: CASSLEDRAEGYTF
J: TRBJ2-1; D: .; V: TRBV7-9; size: .; DNA: TGTGCCAGCAGTGTTGGGGGCAATGAGCAGTTCTTC; CDR3: CASSVGGNEQFF
J: TRBJ1-1; D: .; V: TRBV29-1; size: few; DNA: TGCAGCGTACACAGGCTCCTGGACACTGAAGCTTTCTTT; CDR3: CSVHRLLDTEAFF
J: TRBJ2-1; D: .; V: TRBV19; size: .; DNA: TGTGCCAGTAGTATACTGGCAGACTTAGGCAATGAGCAGTTCTTC; CDR3: CASSILADLGNEQFF
J: TRBJ1-3; D: .; V: TRBV5-1; size: .; DNA: TGCGCCAGCAGCTTGGTCCCCAGCGGCTCTGGAAACACCATATATTTT; CDR3: CASSLVPSGSGNTIYF